Each of the 17 T cell receptor beta chains below was sequenced from the same sample in a study of blood T cell repertoires in COVID-19. The repertoire was sequenced with immunoSEQ multiplex PCR; TCRdb's copy has only in-frame clones and lacks some. The sample holds about 250,000 clones; more than 75% are singletons and the top ten take over 5.5%. Sequenced sample: peripheral blood. These receptors originate from a woman aged 80 or over with COVID-19, enrolled during active disease.

This chain links TRBV6-5 with TRBJ2-1, with D possibly being TRBD1 (6 bases). The V gene lost 6 bases and the J gene lost 2 bases, with 14 bases spanning the gap. The CDR3 covers 15 residues. Per the germline V gene, CDR1 is MNHEY and CDR2 is SVGAGI. This CDR3 is CASSPVNRAYNEQFF. The CDR3 region has the DNA TGTGCCAGCAGCCCCGTTAACAGGGCCTACAATGAGCAGTTCTTC.

The V call is TRBV4-3, the J call TRBJ1-6; maybe TRBD1 (6 bases). Germline V gives CDR1 LGHNA, CDR2 YSLEER. The CDR3 loop spans 15 amino acids. Trimming removed 0 bases from V and 5 bases from J, with 8 bases in between. CDR3: CASSQEGHNNSPLHF. The DNA of the CDR3 is TGCGCCAGCAGCCAAGAGGGACACAATAATTCACCCCTCCACTTT.

CDR3: CASRITAYSNQPQHF. In nucleotides, the CDR3 is TGTGCCAGTAGAATTACAGCATATAGCAATCAGCCCCAGCATTTT. The V and J genes are TRBV19 and TRBJ1-5; D unclear. The CDR3 runs to 15 residues. Germline V gene data show CDR1 as LNHDA and CDR2 as SQIVND (reference sequence). V was trimmed by 6 bases and J by 0 bases, leaving 12 bases between them.

V and J are TRBV18 and TRBJ2-6; D is ambiguous. The CDR3 length is 16 residues. Trimming pared 5 bases from V and 2 bases from J, leaving 13 bases between. CDR1 KGHSH and CDR2 LQKENI come from the germline V gene. CDR3 DNA: TGTGCCAGCTCATCGAGCACCCGTACTGGGGCCAACGTCCTGACTTTC. This translates into CASSSSTRTGANVLTF.

The gene calls are TRBV3-1 (or the pseudogene TRBV3-2) and TRBJ2-6; 7 bases are a match to TRBD1. From germline, CDR1 is LGHDT and CDR2 YNNKEL (reference sequence). The CDR3 sequence is 18 residues long. Unmatched junction bases numbered 5, after V lost 0 bases and J lost 0 bases. DNA for the CDR3: TGTGCCAGCAGCCAAGAGGGAACAGGGGCCTCTGGGGCCAACGTCCTGACTTTC. This gives the protein CASSQEGTGASGANVLTF.

The chain carries TRBV5-4 and TRBJ1-2, with 8 positions matching TRBD1. Losses at the gene ends were 5 bases for V and 5 bases for J; bases not matched to a gene: 14. The germline gives CDR1 SGHNT, CDR2 YYREEE (reference sequence). This CDR3 is built from 16 residues. The CDR3 reads CASRPPGAGGVYGYTF. In DNA, the CDR3 is TGTGCCAGCAGGCCACCTGGGGCAGGGGGCGTTTATGGCTACACCTTC.

This chain links TRBV7-9 with TRBJ1-2, with a possible D match to TRBD1 (5 bases). Germline CDR1 is SEHNR and CDR2 is FQNEAQ (reference sequence). CDR3 length equals 13 residues. V shed 0 bases and J shed 7 bases, with 9 bases lying between them. DNA for the CDR3: TGTGCCAGCAGCTTAGCGGGGGAGGTTGGCTACACCTTC. Translation: CASSLAGEVGYTF. The complete variable domain, with remaining parts taken from reference TRBV7-9 and TRBJ1-2, reads DTGVSQNPRHKITKRGQNVTFRCDPISEHNRLYWYRQTLGQGPEFLTYFQNEAQLEKSRLLSDRFSAERPKGSFSTLEIQRTEQGDSAMYLCASSLAGEVGYTFGSGTRLTVV.

The chain joins TRBV12-3 or TRBV12-4 to TRBJ2-3, with D unclear. Trimming stripped 1 base from V and 3 bases from J, with 5 bases between. CDR3 size: 13 residues. CDR3 protein: CASSLDSTDTQYF. CDR3 sequence (DNA): TGTGCCAGCAGTTTAGACTCTACAGATACGCAGTATTTT.

This chain uses TRBV18 with TRBJ2-3; TRBD2 agrees at 8 bases. The germline CDR1 and CDR2 sequences are KGHSH and LQKENI. Trimming cost V 3 bases and J 1 base; bases outside gene matches: 6. This CDR3 has 16 amino acids. Written as DNA, the CDR3 is TGTGCCAGCTCACCCCCCCTCGGGGGGGGCACAGATACGCAGTATTTT. It yields the protein CASSPPLGGGTDTQYF.

Remarks on this clone: The identical CDR3 is also encoded by other nucleotide sequences in the sample. The V gene is TRBV27, the J gene TRBJ1-1; D is perhaps TRBD1 (6 bases). V lost 4 bases and J lost 5, with 8 bases in between. Per germline, CDR1 MNHEY and CDR2 SMNVEV (reference sequence). The CDR3 sequence is 12 residues long. In nucleotides, the CDR3 is TGTGCCAGCAGTTCTACAGGGACTGAAGCTTTCTTT. Residues: CASSSTGTEAFF.

A single count supports this clone. Other nucleotide sequences from this sample produce the same CDR3. CDR3 protein: CSARSYGYTF. CDR3 bases: TGCAGTGCTAGATCGTATGGCTACACCTTC. The rearrangement joins TRBV20-1 to TRBJ1-2; D gene unclear. This CDR3 region has 10 residues. Germline loops: CDR1 DFQATT, CDR2 SNEGSKA (reference sequence). The V gene lost 2 bases and the J gene lost 5 bases, with 3 bases spanning the gap.

The V call is TRBV21-1, the J call TRBJ2-3; TRBD2 is the table's D call and was not checked against the DNA. TRBV21-1 is labeled a pseudogene. This CDR3 has 14 residues. The CDR3 loop is CATERGGSTDTQYF. The CDR3 DNA reads TGTGCCACCGAGCGGGGGGGCAGCACAGATACGCAGTATTTT.

On this clone itself: The sample holds other DNA sequences that translate to the same CDR3. The chain is built from TRBV19 and TRBJ1-1, with a possible D match to TRBD1 (5 bases). V dropped 5 bases and J dropped 5 bases, with 12 bases sitting between them. Per germline, CDR1 LNHDA and CDR2 SQIVND (reference sequence). The length of the CDR3 is 13 residues. CDR3 DNA sequence: TGTGCCAGTAGTCCCCAGGGAAATACTGAAGCTTTCTTT. As protein: CASSPQGNTEAFF.

This clone has only a few counts. The chain joins TRBV19 to TRBJ1-1; tentatively, D is TRBD1 (6 bases). With 5 bases removed from V and 7 bases from J, the gap between germline ends came to 14 bases. The CDR3 has 13 residues. Germline values: CDR1 LNHDA, CDR2 SQIVND (reference sequence). The CDR3 nucleotides are TGTGCCAGTAGTTATCGACAGGAGATTGAAGCTTTCTTT. This codes for CASSYRQEIEAFF.

This chain links TRBV18 with TRBJ1-2; 10 nucleotides align to TRBD1. Trimming took 6 bases from V and 6 from J; bases not matched to a gene: 10. Germline-derived CDR1 and CDR2 are KGHSH and LQKENI. This CDR3 contains 15 residues. The CDR3 loop reads CASSRETGGTDGYTF. CDR3 bases: TGTGCCAGCTCCCGGGAGACAGGGGGCACTGATGGCTACACCTTC.

The V call is TRBV3-1 (or the pseudogene TRBV3-2), the J call TRBJ2-3, with 8 bases that match TRBD2. The CDR3 totals 17 residues. Germline V CDR1 and CDR2: LGHDT, YNNKEL (reference sequence). V lost 4 bases, J lost 3 bases, and 12 bases stayed unmatched. DNA for the CDR3: TGTGCCAGCAGCCCGTCGGGTAGCGGGAAGGTGACAGATACGCAGTATTTT. Translation: CASSPSGSGKVTDTQYF.

The V and J genes are TRBV6-5 and TRBJ1-1; tentatively, D is TRBD1 (5 bases). The CDR3 runs 14 residues. V was shortened by 2 bases and J by 0 bases, with 7 bases between the two germline ends. Germline CDR1 is MNHEY and CDR2 is SVGAGI. CDR3 DNA: TGTGCCAGCAGTTACGGGGGGTTGAACACTGAAGCTTTCTTT. Translating it yields CASSYGGLNTEAFF.